Listed here is a single TCR beta chain. Libraries were prepared by immunoSEQ multiplex PCR; TCRdb keeps only in-frame clonotypes and omits some of them. Altogether some 80,000 clones are present, more than 75% being singletons, with the ten largest covering more than 0.45%. These data are taken from a study of OX40 agonist ivuxolimab in advanced cancers. About the research overall: Hepatocellular carcinoma, melanoma, renal cell or head and neck cancer occurred in dose-escalation patients. Of mixed ages from about 20 to 90 and averaging around 60 years, the group was about 86% male.

The V gene lost 4 bases and the J gene lost 6 bases, with 16 bases spanning the gap. In germline, CDR1 is SGHRS, CDR2 YFSETQ. CDR3 length: 15 residues. The chain combines TRBV5-1 with TRBJ2-2; a weak D match, TRBD1 (6 bases). The receptor was derived from an adult with an advanced solid tumor such as melanoma, head and neck, liver or kidney cancer. This material consisted of CD4+ or CD8+ T cells sorted from blood, taken in a trial of the OX40 agonist ivuxolimab. CDR3 sequence: CASSVQGWRAGELFF. The CDR3, as DNA: TGCGCCAGCAGCGTACAGGGATGGCGGGCCGGGGAGCTGTTTTTT.